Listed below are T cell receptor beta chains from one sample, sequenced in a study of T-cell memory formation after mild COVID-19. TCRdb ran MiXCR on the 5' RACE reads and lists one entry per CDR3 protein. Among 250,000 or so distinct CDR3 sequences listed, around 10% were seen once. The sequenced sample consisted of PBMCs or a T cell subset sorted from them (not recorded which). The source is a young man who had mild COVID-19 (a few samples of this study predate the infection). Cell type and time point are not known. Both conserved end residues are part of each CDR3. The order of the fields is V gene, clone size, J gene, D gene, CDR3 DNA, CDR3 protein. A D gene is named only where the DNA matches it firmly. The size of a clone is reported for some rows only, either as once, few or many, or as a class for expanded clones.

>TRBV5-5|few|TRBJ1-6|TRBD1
TGTGCCAGCAGACCCGGACAGGACCATTCACCCCTCCACTTT
CASRPGQDHSPLHF
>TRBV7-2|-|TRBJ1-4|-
TGTGCCAGCAGCCCGGGATTTAATGAAAAACTGTTTTTT
CASSPGFNEKLFF
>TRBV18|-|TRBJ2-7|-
TGTGCCAGCTCACCTTCCGCTTTTTACGAGCAGTACTTC
CASSPSAFYEQYF
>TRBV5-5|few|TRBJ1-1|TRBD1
TGTGCCAGCAGCTTGAGGACAGGGGGAATGAACACTGAAGCTTTCTTT
CASSLRTGGMNTEAFF
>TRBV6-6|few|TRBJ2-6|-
TGTGCCAGCAGTTACTGGGGCGTGGGTCGCTCTGGGGCCAACGTCCTGACTTTC
CASSYWGVGRSGANVLTF
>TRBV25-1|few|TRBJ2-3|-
TGTGCCAGCAGTGATTGGGCTAGCACAGATACGCAGTATTTT
CASSDWASTDTQYF
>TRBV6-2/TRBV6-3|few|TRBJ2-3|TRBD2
TGTGCCAGCAGTTACTCGAAGGCTAGCGGGGGTGCTAGCACAGATACGCAGTATTTT
CASSYSKASGGASTDTQYF
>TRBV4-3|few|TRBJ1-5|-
TGCGCCAGCAGCCAGGTGAGGTGCGGGGGACGCAATCAGCCCCAGCATTTT
CASSQVRCGGRNQPQHF
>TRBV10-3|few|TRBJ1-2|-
TGTGCCATCAGTGAGTCGAACAGCCCTAACTATGGCTACACCTTC
CAISESNSPNYGYTF
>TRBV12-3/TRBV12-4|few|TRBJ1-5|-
TGTGCCAGCAGGCCCGACCCCCGTTGGGGCAATCAGCCCCAGCATTTT
CASRPDPRWGNQPQHF
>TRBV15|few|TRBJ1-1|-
TGTGCCACCAGCAGAGGCGGGACGGGGAACACTGAAGCTTTCTTT
CATSRGGTGNTEAFF
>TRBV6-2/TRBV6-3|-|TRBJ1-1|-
TGTGCCAGCAGTCCTTGGATGAACACTGAAGCTTTCTTT
CASSPWMNTEAFF
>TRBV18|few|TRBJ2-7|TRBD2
TGTGCCAGCTCACCTAAACTAGCGTGGACCTACGAGCAGTACTTC
CASSPKLAWTYEQYF
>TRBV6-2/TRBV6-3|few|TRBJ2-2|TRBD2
TGTGCCGGAAAAGGACTAGCGGGGGCCAGGGCCGGGGAGCTGTTTTTT
CAGKGLAGARAGELFF
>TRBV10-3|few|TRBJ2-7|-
TGTGCCATCAGTGAGTCGACTTCCAACTACGAGCAGTACTTC
CAISESTSNYEQYF
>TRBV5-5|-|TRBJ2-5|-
TGTGCCAGCAGCTTGCGCAGGATGGAGACCCAGTACTTC
CASSLRRMETQYF
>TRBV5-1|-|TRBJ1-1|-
TGCGCCAGCAGCGCGACAAAAGGGATGAACACTGAAGCTTTCTTT
CASSATKGMNTEAFF
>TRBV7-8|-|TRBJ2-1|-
TGTGCCAGCAGCCACAGTGGCGTAACGGAAGAATCCGCAAACAATGAGCAGTTCTTC
CASSHSGVTEESANNEQFF
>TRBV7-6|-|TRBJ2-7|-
TGTGCCAGCAGCTTAGCGGAAAGCGAGCAGTACTTC
CASSLAESEQYF
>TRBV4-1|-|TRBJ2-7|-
TGCGCCAGCAGCCAAGATGCCGGCCTTTACGAGCAGTACTTC
CASSQDAGLYEQYF
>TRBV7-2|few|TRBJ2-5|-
TGTGCCAGCACCGGGGGGCAGCCTCAAGAGACCCAGTACTTC
CASTGGQPQETQYF
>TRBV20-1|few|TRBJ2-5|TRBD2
TGCAGTGCTAGAGGCCGAGGAGGACTAGCGGCACAAGAGACCCAGTACTTC
CSARGRGGLAAQETQYF
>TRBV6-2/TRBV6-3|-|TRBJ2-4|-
TGTGCCAGCAGCGTGGGCTCTGAGGGAGCCAAAAACATTCAGTACTTC
CASSVGSEGAKNIQYF
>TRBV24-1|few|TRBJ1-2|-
TGTGCCACCAGTGATCAACAGGGAAGAGGCTACACCTTC
CATSDQQGRGYTF
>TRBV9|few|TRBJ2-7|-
TGTGCCAGCAGCGTAGGGACTTACCCTACCTCCTACGAGCAGTACTTC
CASSVGTYPTSYEQYF
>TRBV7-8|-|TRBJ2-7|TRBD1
TGTGCCAGCAGCGGGCGGACAGGGCTCAAGCGCTACGAGCAGTACTTC
CASSGRTGLKRYEQYF
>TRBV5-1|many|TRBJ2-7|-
TGCGCCAGCAGCTGGGACACAACCACGGGCGAGCAGTACTTC
CASSWDTTTGEQYF
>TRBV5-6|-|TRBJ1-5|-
TGTGCCAGCAGCTTGCGAGGGCATCAGCCCCAGCATTTT
CASSLRGHQPQHF
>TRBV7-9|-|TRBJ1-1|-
TGTGCCAGCAGCTTAGCTCCGACGACTTTGGAGACTTTCTTT
CASSLAPTTLETFF
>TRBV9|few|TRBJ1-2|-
TGTGCCAGCAGCGTAGAGGTAGGGGACATCTATGGCTACACCTTC
CASSVEVGDIYGYTF
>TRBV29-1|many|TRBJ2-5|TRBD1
TGCAGCGTTGGACAGACAGGGCGGGAGACCCAGTACTTC
CSVGQTGRETQYF
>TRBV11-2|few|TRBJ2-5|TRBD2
TGTGCCAGCAGCTTAAGATTAGCGGGGGGACTCCAAGAGACCCAGTACTTC
CASSLRLAGGLQETQYF
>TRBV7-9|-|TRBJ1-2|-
TGTGCCAGCAGCTTAGGAACCCTTTCGGTCACCTTC
CASSLGTLSVTF
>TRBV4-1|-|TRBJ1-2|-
TGCGCCAGCAGCCAAGCCCCCCAGCGACGAGCTGGCTACACCTTC
CASSQAPQRRAGYTF
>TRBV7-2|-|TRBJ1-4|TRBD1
TGTGCCAGCAGCCCTATCGGGACAGGGGTTTTTGATGAAAAACTGTTTTTT
CASSPIGTGVFDEKLFF
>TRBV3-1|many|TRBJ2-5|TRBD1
TGTGCCAGCAGCCAATCCTCAGGGGGCGTGGAGACCCAGTACTTC
CASSQSSGGVETQYF
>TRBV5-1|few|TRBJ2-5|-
TGCGCCAGCAGCTTCGGACGGCAAGAGACCCAGTACTTC
CASSFGRQETQYF
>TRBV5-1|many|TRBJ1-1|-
TGCGCCAGCAGCTTGAGGCTTGGGGGCCAGGGGAACACTGAAGCTTTCTTT
CASSLRLGGQGNTEAFF
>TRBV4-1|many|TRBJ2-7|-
TGCGCCAGCAGCCAAGATTCTGGGGGATTAGGGCCTGCCTACGAGCAGTACTTC
CASSQDSGGLGPAYEQYF
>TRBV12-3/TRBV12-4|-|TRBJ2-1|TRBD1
TGTGCCAGCGGCGCGCGGGACAGGGAATTACACAATGAGCAGTTCTTC
CASGARDRELHNEQFF
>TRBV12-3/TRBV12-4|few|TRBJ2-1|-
TGTGCCAGCAGAGGACAGTTCCAAAACAATGAGCAGTTCTTC
CASRGQFQNNEQFF
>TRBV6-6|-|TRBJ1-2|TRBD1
TGTGCCAGCACCCTGACAGGGGATGGGGGCTACACCTTC
CASTLTGDGGYTF
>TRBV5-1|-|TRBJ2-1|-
TGCGCCAGCAGCCAGTCCCTGTGGAATGAGCAGTTCTTC
CASSQSLWNEQFF
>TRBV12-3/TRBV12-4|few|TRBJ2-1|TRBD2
TGTGCCAGCAGTGCGACCGGGACTAGCTCCTACAATGAGCAGTTCTTC
CASSATGTSSYNEQFF
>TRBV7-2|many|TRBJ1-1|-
TGTGCCAGCAGCTTAGCGGGGACATATGAAGCTTTCTTT
CASSLAGTYEAFF
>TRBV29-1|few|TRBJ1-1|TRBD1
TGCAGCGGAGACAGGGGGGGCACTGAAGCTTTCTTT
CSGDRGGTEAFF
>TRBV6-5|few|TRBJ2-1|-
TGTGCCAGCAGTTACTCCCCCAGGACGTTCTATGAGCAGTTCTTC
CASSYSPRTFYEQFF
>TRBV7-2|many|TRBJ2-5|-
TGTGCCAGCAGCCGCGGGGACTACCAAGAGACCCAGTACTTC
CASSRGDYQETQYF
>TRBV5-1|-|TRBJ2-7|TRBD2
TGCGCCAGCAGCCGTTTGAGGACTAGCGGGGCCTATTTGGAGCAGTACTTC
CASSRLRTSGAYLEQYF
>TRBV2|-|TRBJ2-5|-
TGTGCCAGCACTCGACTTGACTTACAAGAGACCCAGTACTTC
CASTRLDLQETQYF
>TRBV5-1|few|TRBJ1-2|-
TGCGCCAGCAGCTACCCCGCCGGGGACTATGGCTACACCTTC
CASSYPAGDYGYTF
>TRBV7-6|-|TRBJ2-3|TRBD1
TGTGCCAGCAGCCCCTGGGACAGGGGATCGGATACGCAGTATTTT
CASSPWDRGSDTQYF